Below, one TCR beta chain is given with its context. These data are taken from a study of control samples from healthy donors and cancer patients. Profiling relied on immunoSEQ multiplex PCR, and the TCRdb table lists in-frame clones only, not all of them. The data show more than 150,000 clones, with 80% to 95% seen just once and roughly 0.7% held by the top ten. The V gene's germline CDR1 is SNHLY and CDR2 FYNNEI. V was pared by 4 bases and J by 14 bases, with 12 bases between. This CDR3 spans 12 amino acids. This clonotype was sampled from a woman under 40 in good health. The material sequenced was blood. V is TRBV2 and J is TRBJ1-6, with D unresolved. CDR3 region: CASSGRVAALHF. The DNA of the CDR3 is TGTGCCAGCAGTGGCCGGGTAGCGGCCCTCCACTTT.